The 26 T cell receptor beta chains below come from one sample, sequenced in a study of blood T cell repertoires in COVID-19. The repertoire was sequenced with immunoSEQ multiplex PCR; TCRdb's copy has only in-frame clones and lacks some. The data show about 400,000 clones, around 90% seen once. Sequencing was performed on peripheral blood. These receptors were taken from a human donor in a cohort sampled during active COVID-19.

The chain couples TRBV5-1 to TRBJ2-7; 7 bases match TRBD1. CDR1 and CDR2 from the germline V gene are SGHRS and YFSETQ. The CDR3 runs 14 residues. Unmatched junction bases numbered 7, after V lost 2 bases and J lost 5 bases. The CDR3 here is CASSLPGTEDEQYF. In DNA form, the CDR3 reads TGCGCCAGCAGCTTACCCGGGACAGAGGACGAGCAGTACTTC. The whole variable domain, filled in from reference TRBV5-1 and TRBJ2-7, reads KAGVTQTPRYLIKTRGQQVTLSCSPISGHRSVSWYQQTPGQGLQFLFEYFSETQRNKGNFPGRFSGRQFSNSRSEMNVSTLELGDSALYLCASSLPGTEDEQYFGPGTRLTVT.

This chain connects TRBV13 to TRBJ1-2; 11 bases line up with TRBD1. The ends lost 6 bases at V and 8 bases at J; junction bases unmatched: 14. There are 16 residues in the CDR3. The germline CDR1 and CDR2 sequences are PRHDT and FYEKMQ (reference sequence). The CDR3 here is CASRLDRGLKRGGYTF. Written as DNA, the CDR3 is TGTGCCAGCAGATTGGACAGGGGGCTTAAGCGAGGGGGCTACACCTTC.

The chain carries TRBV2 and TRBJ1-2; the D is unclear. The CDR3 length is 14 residues. The germline V gene encodes CDR1 SNHLY and CDR2 FYNNEI. Trimming took off 0 bases at V and 8 bases at J, with 13 bases between the two ends. Here the CDR3 DNA reads TGTGCCAGCAGTGAAGCGCTGTCGGGGTTCGGCTACACCTTC. This translates into CASSEALSGFGYTF.

Note on this clone: The junction and the germline gene differ at one end; a read error may be behind it. This rearrangement joins TRBV6-1 to TRBJ2-6; 7 bases map to TRBD1. The germline V gene encodes CDR1 MNHNS and CDR2 SASEGT. The CDR3 loop spans 16 amino acids. The CDR3 loop reads CASREDRASGANVLTF. CDR3 coding DNA: TGTGCCAGCAGGGAAGACAGGGCTTCTGGGGCCAACGTCCTGACTTTC.

V usage is TRBV7-9 and J usage is TRBJ1-2; 7 nucleotides align to TRBD1. The CDR3 has 14 amino acids. The V and J ends lost 2 bases and 3 bases, in that order; junction bases with no gene match: 3. Germline V gives CDR1 SEHNR, CDR2 FQNEAQ (reference sequence). The CDR3 is CASSLPGQYYGYTF. The CDR3 nucleotides are TGTGCCAGCAGCTTACCGGGACAGTACTATGGCTACACCTTC.

The chain links TRBV29-1 to TRBJ1-2; a weak D match, TRBD1 (5 bases). Germline values: CDR1 SQVTM, CDR2 ANQGSEA. Trimming cost V 4 bases and J 3 bases, with 12 bases left between them. The CDR3 sequence is 13 residues long. CDR3 in DNA: TGCAGCGTTGCCGGGACTGCCTACTATGGCTACACCTTC. Its protein is CSVAGTAYYGYTF.

The chain joins TRBV10-3 to TRBJ1-5, with D possibly being TRBD1 (6 bases). The CDR3 contains 14 residues. Germline-derived CDR1 and CDR2 are ENHRY and SYGVKD. V was cut by 2 bases and J by 6 bases, with 11 bases left in between. CDR3 nucleotide sequence: TGTGCCATCAGTGAGGGGGACACTCCTCAGCCCCAGCATTTT. Residues: CAISEGDTPQPQHF.

In DNA, the CDR3 is TGTGCCACCAAGAGGATCCGGGACGAGCAGTACTTC. The encoded protein is CATKRIRDEQYF. This rearrangement joins TRBV2 to TRBJ2-7; D remains unclear. Germline lookup yields CDR1 SNHLY and CDR2 FYNNEI. The V end lost 10 bases, the J end lost 5 bases, and 15 bases lay between the germline ends. The CDR3 is made up of 12 amino acids.

This chain joins TRBV10-3 and TRBJ1-5, with unresolved D. The V and J ends lost 8 bases and 7 bases respectively, with 21 bases between them. The CDR3 consists of 15 residues. CDR1 and CDR2 (germline): ENHRY, SYGVKD. Written as DNA, the CDR3 is TGTGCCATCTCTATTTCCCGGGATAGGGAACAGCCCCAGCATTTT. It codes for CAISISRDREQPQHF.

As DNA, the CDR3 is TGTGCCAGCAGCGCGAATTGGGGGACAGGGGCGGGTGGCTACACCTTC. Translating gives CASSANWGTGAGGYTF. The chain has TRBV7-2 and TRBJ1-2, with 10 bases matching TRBD1. Per germline, CDR1 SGHTA and CDR2 FQGNSA. The CDR3 extends over 16 amino acids. V lost 5 bases to trimming and J lost 7 bases; unmatched junction nucleotides: 13.

The chain uses TRBV10-3 and TRBJ1-3; possibly TRBD1 for D (6 bases). Germline V gene data show CDR1 as ENHRY and CDR2 as SYGVKD. CDR3 length: 16 residues. V gave up 2 bases and J gave up 0 bases, with 11 bases separating them. The CDR3 is CAISEGQPVSGNTIYF. Here the CDR3 DNA reads TGTGCCATCAGTGAGGGACAGCCAGTCTCTGGAAACACCATATATTTT.

The chain combines TRBV7-9 with TRBJ1-2; D is perhaps TRBD1 (6 bases). V dropped 5 bases and J dropped 8 bases, with 27 bases sitting between them. The CDR3 sequence is 17 residues long. From germline, CDR1 is SEHNR and CDR2 FQNEAQ (reference sequence). Written as DNA, the CDR3 is TGTGCCAGCAGCCCGCTCAAAGGGGTTAGGGGGTTGAGAGGCTACACCTTC. It translates to CASSPLKGVRGLRGYTF.

V usage is TRBV27 and J usage is TRBJ1-1; the D is unclear. This CDR3 contains 13 residues. V was pared by 4 bases and J by 3 bases, with 9 bases between. The germline V gene encodes CDR1 MNHEY and CDR2 SMNVEV (reference sequence). The CDR3 is CASSWERYTEAFF. The CDR3 nucleotides are TGTGCCAGCAGTTGGGAGAGATACACTGAAGCTTTCTTT.

This chain uses TRBV11-2 with TRBJ1-6; no clear D gene. Trimming shortened V by 5 bases and J by 7 bases, and 12 bases separated the two germline ends. In germline, CDR1 is SGHAT, CDR2 FQNNGV. The CDR3 length is 14 residues. The CDR3 here is CASSAAAGNSPLHF. The DNA for the CDR3 is TGTGCCAGCAGCGCGGCTGCTGGGAATTCACCCCTCCACTTT. The variable domain in full, with the rest retrieved from reference TRBV11-2 and TRBJ1-6, is EAGVAQSPRYKIIEKRQSVAFWCNPISGHATLYWYQQILGQGPKLLIQFQNNGVVDDSQLPKDRFSAERLKGVDSTLKIQPAKLEDSAVYLCASSAAAGNSPLHFGNGTRLTVT.

This chain uses TRBV4-2 with TRBJ2-1; TRBD2 agrees at 7 bases. Trimming took 4 bases from V and 9 from J; bases not matched to a gene: 6. CDR3 length: 13 amino acids. Germline CDR1 reads LGHNA; CDR2 reads YNFKEQ. The CDR3 loop is CASSLRRESEQFF. The CDR3 DNA follows: TGTGCCAGCAGCCTAAGGCGGGAGAGTGAGCAGTTCTTC.

The chain links TRBV2 to TRBJ1-3; D remains ambiguous. The length of the CDR3 is 17 residues. Germline loops: CDR1 SNHLY, CDR2 FYNNEI. V lost 1 base, J lost 0 bases, and 13 bases lay in between. The CDR3 DNA sequence: TGTGCCAGCAGTGAAGTCCCCGAGCGCTACTCTGGAAACACCATATATTTT. Protein: CASSEVPERYSGNTIYF.

This sequence joins TRBV2 and TRBJ1-5, with unresolved D. CDR1 and CDR2 (germline): SNHLY, FYNNEI. The CDR3 is 14 amino acids. V dropped 0 bases and J dropped 8 bases, with 11 bases sitting between them. In nucleotides, the CDR3 is TGTGCCAGCAGTGAAGCTTATACGGCGGAGCCCCAGCATTTT. This gives the protein CASSEAYTAEPQHF.

The CDR3 nucleotides read TGTGCCAGCAGTTCAGGACTAGTCGTAGATACGCAGTATTTT. Translated, it gives CASSSGLVVDTQYF. The rearrangement joins TRBV27 to TRBJ2-3; 7 bases match TRBD2. CDR1 and CDR2 from the germline V gene are MNHEY and SMNVEV (reference sequence). This CDR3 region has 14 residues. V trimming: 4 bases; J trimming: 5 bases; junction bases outside the gene matches: 6.

This chain uses TRBV10-3 with TRBJ2-7, with 7 bases that match TRBD1. The CDR3 loop spans 14 amino acids. Germline V gene data show CDR1 as ENHRY and CDR2 as SYGVKD. Trimming at V came to 6 bases and at J to 5 bases, leaving 10 bases not matched to a gene. The CDR3: CAIRNGQVGNEQYF. CDR3 in DNA: TGTGCCATCAGAAATGGACAGGTAGGGAACGAGCAGTACTTC.

In this sample, this clone turned up once. The CDR3: CASGWTEILNEQFF. In nucleotides, the CDR3 is TGCGCCAGCGGGTGGACAGAGATCCTCAATGAGCAGTTCTTC. The chain carries TRBV10-2 and TRBJ2-1; a weak D match, TRBD1 (6 bases). This CDR3 has 14 amino acids. The V end lost 8 bases, the J end lost 6 bases, and 17 bases lay between the germline ends. From germline, CDR1 is WSHSY and CDR2 SAAADI.

V gene TRBV4-1 combines with J gene TRBJ2-3, with D possibly being TRBD1 (6 bases). The CDR3 is made up of 16 amino acids. V was cut by 1 base and J by 0 bases, with 11 bases left in between. CDR1 and CDR2 (germline): MGHRA, YSYEKL. The chain's CDR3 is CASSQGRTVSTDTQYF. CDR3 sequence (DNA): TGCGCCAGCAGCCAAGGCCGGACAGTAAGCACAGATACGCAGTATTTT.

The rearrangement joins TRBV5-1 to TRBJ2-1; 7 positions match TRBD2. The trim removed 4 bases at V and 2 bases at J, leaving 6 bases unmatched. Germline CDR1 and CDR2: SGHRS and YFSETQ. CDR3 size: 15 residues. This chain's CDR3 is CASSPTGTTYNEQFF. CDR3 bases: TGCGCCAGCAGCCCAACCGGGACTACCTACAATGAGCAGTTCTTC.

V usage is TRBV5-1 and J usage is TRBJ1-3; 8 nucleotides agree with TRBD1. Germline values: CDR1 SGHRS, CDR2 YFSETQ. This CDR3 contains 14 residues. After removal of 4 bases from V and 8 bases from J, the junction contained 8 bases not matched to a gene. CDR3 protein: CASSPTGAEDTIYF. In nucleotides, the CDR3 is TGCGCCAGCAGCCCGACAGGGGCTGAAGACACCATATATTTT. Variable domain in full (rest from reference TRBV5-1 and TRBJ1-3): KAGVTQTPRYLIKTRGQQVTLSCSPISGHRSVSWYQQTPGQGLQFLFEYFSETQRNKGNFPGRFSGRQFSNSRSEMNVSTLELGDSALYLCASSPTGAEDTIYFGEGSWLTVV.

The chain is built from TRBV5-4 and TRBJ1-6; no clear D gene. CDR3 size: 14 residues. Trimming took off 4 bases at V and 8 bases at J, with 13 bases between the two ends. Germline V lookup: CDR1 SGHNT, CDR2 YYREEE (reference sequence). CDR3 sequence reads: CASSLSPGDSPLHF. In DNA, the CDR3 is TGTGCCAGCAGCCTGAGCCCGGGAGATTCACCCCTCCACTTT.

This chain uses TRBV2 with TRBJ1-1; TRBD1 is a possible D gene (6 bases). The CDR3 contains 15 residues. V was clipped by 0 bases and J by 3 bases, with 11 bases between them. The germline gives CDR1 SNHLY, CDR2 FYNNEI. This CDR3 is CASSEALGGHTEAFF. In DNA, the CDR3 is TGTGCCAGCAGTGAAGCGTTGGGGGGGCACACTGAAGCTTTCTTT.

This clone was observed a single time. The V and J genes are TRBV2 and TRBJ1-5; no reliable D call. The CDR3 is 15 residues long. Germline V gene sequence: CDR1 SNHLY, CDR2 FYNNEI. The germline V and J ends were trimmed by 7 bases and 0 bases, with 13 bases remaining between them. CDR3 protein: CASTSSYYSNQPQHF. The CDR3 nucleotides are TGTGCCAGCACAAGCTCGTACTATAGCAATCAGCCCCAGCATTTT.